Listed here is a single TCR beta chain. Its antigen is not known. With random hexamers, reverse transcription was performed on roughly 0.5 to 1 ug of RNA. With immunoSEQ multiplex PCR, TCR beta CDR3 was amplified across 54 Vbeta and 13 Jbeta. Using its own MiXCR run on the immunoSEQ multiplex PCR reads, TCRdb lists one record per CDR3 protein. Here the sample spans approximately 170,000 distinct CDR3 sequences, approximately 94% being singletons. Included as multiple sclerosis controls were treatment-naive patients who had stable or active relapsing-remitting disease. These data belong to a study of CD8 T cells in Susac syndrome. Study-wide findings and caveats: Acknowledgment was made by the study that its TCR sequencing and HLA analysis involved a relatively small number of individuals.

This CDR3 is built from 13 residues. The germline V and J ends were trimmed by 0 bases and 7 bases, with 10 bases remaining between them. Germline V CDR1 and CDR2: LGHDT, YNNKEL (reference sequence). Material for sequencing was CD4+ T cells from PBMCs. The V gene is TRBV3-1, the J gene TRBJ2-7, with TRBD2 as a possible D gene (6 bases). The receptor was isolated from a human donor with multiple sclerosis. The CDR3 nucleotides are TGTGCCAGCAGCCAAGATACCGGGAGAGAGCAGTACTTC. This gives the protein CASSQDTGREQYF.